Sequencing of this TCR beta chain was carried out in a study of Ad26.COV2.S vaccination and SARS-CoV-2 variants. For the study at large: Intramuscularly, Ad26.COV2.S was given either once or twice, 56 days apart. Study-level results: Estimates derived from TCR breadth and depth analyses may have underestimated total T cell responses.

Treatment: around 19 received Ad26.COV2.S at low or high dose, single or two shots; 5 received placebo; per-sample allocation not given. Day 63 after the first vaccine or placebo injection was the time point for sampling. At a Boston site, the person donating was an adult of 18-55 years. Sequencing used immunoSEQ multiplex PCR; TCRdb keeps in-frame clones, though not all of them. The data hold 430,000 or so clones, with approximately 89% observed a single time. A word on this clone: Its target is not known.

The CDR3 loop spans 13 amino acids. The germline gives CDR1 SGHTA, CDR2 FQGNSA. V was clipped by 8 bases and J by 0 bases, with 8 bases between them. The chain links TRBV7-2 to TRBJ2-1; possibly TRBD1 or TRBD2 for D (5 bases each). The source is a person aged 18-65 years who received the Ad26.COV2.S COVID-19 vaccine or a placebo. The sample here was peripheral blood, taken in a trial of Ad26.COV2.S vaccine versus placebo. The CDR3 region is CASGGASYNEQFF. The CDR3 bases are TGTGCCAGCGGGGGTGCCTCCTACAATGAGCAGTTCTTC.